The 7 T cell receptor beta chains below come from one sample, sequenced in a study of blood T cells in healthy people across ages. Primers used in a second PCR of about 7 to 12 cycles were a sample-barcoded 5' primer and a J-beta primer mix. Using its own MiXCR run on the 5' RACE reads, TCRdb lists one record per CDR3 protein. The table has some 930,000 distinct CDR3 sequences, approximately 32% seen once; the top ten hold 10%. These sequences were also reported in another study, on T cells of mothers and their children.

The source material was blood. The receptors originated from a woman aged 35 to 49 in good health.

This clonotype was observed a few times. The chain recombines TRBV3-1 with TRBJ2-2; 7 positions agree with TRBD1. Per the germline V gene, CDR1 is LGHDT and CDR2 is YNNKEL (reference sequence). The junction had 10 bases not matched to a gene; V was cut back by 0 bases and J by 3 bases. The CDR3 is 18 amino acids. CDR3 in amino acids: CASSQDPQGECDTGELFF. CDR3 nucleotides: TGTGCCAGCAGCCAAGATCCCCAGGGGGAGTGCGACACCGGGGAGCTGTTTTTT.

To note about this clonotype: One end of the junction varies from germline; a read error may be responsible. The chain carries TRBV7-8 and TRBJ1-1; D is unresolved. In germline, CDR1 is SGHVS, CDR2 FQNEAQ. This CDR3 is built from 12 residues. The CDR3 reads CASSASNTGAFF. The CDR3 DNA sequence: TGTGCCAGCAGCGCAAGCAACACTGGAGCTTTCTTT.

This clonotype was detected a few times. This rearrangement joins TRBV3-1 to TRBJ2-7; the D gene is possibly TRBD1 (6 bases). Germline V gene sequence: CDR1 LGHDT, CDR2 YNNKEL (reference sequence). This CDR3 has 14 residues. The V gene lost 4 bases and the J gene lost 8 bases, with 18 bases spanning the gap. Written as DNA, the CDR3 is TGTGCCAGCAGCCCCTTACAGGGTGGAGGAAAGCAGTACTTC. Encoded protein: CASSPLQGGGKQYF.

The chain has TRBV14 and TRBJ2-5; 7 bases line up with TRBD2. The CDR3 sequence is 16 residues long. With V trimmed by 3 bases and J by 2 bases, 9 bases remained unmatched. The germline V gene has CDR1 SGHDN and CDR2 FVKESK. DNA for the CDR3: TGTGCCAGCAGCCAGAGAATACCGGGACTACAAGAGACCCAGTACTTC. Translated: CASSQRIPGLQETQYF.

The rearrangement uses TRBV7-2 and TRBJ1-5; perhaps TRBD1 as D (5 bases). With 0 bases removed from V and 2 bases from J, the gap between germline ends came to 11 bases. CDR3 length: 16 amino acids. The germline V gene has CDR1 SGHTA and CDR2 FQGNSA. The DNA for the CDR3 is TGTGCCAGCAGCTTAGCGATGGGGCAGGGCAATCAGCCCCAGCATTTT. Protein: CASSLAMGQGNQPQHF.

This clonotype was recorded a few times. The V gene is TRBV20-1, the J gene TRBJ2-3; D possibly corresponds to TRBD2 (5 bases). The CDR3 covers 14 residues. Germline V lookup: CDR1 DFQATT, CDR2 SNEGSKA (reference sequence). Trimming stripped 3 bases from V and 4 bases from J, with 14 bases between. In DNA form, the CDR3 reads TGCAGTGCTAGGTGGGCGGGTTATTCAGATACGCAGTATTTT. It encodes CSARWAGYSDTQYF.

In this sample, this clonotype turned up a few times. This CDR3 reads CASSLREQFF. In DNA, the CDR3 is TGTGCCAGCAGTTTGCGGGAGCAGTTCTTC. The chain links TRBV28 to TRBJ2-1; D gene unclear. Trimming shortened V by 3 bases and J by 10 bases, and 4 bases separated the two germline ends. This CDR3 comprises 10 residues. Germline-derived CDR1 and CDR2 are MDHEN and SYDVKM. The variable domain in full, completed from reference TRBV28 and TRBJ2-1, reads DVKVTQSSRYLVKRTGEKVFLECVQDMDHENMFWYRQDPGLGLRLIYFSYDVKMKEKGDIPEGYSVSREKKERFSLILESASTNQTSMYLCASSLREQFFGPGTRLTVL.